One and the same sample provided the 16 T cell receptor beta chains below, sequenced in a study of T cells in pancreatic ductal adenocarcinoma. Data came from immunoSEQ multiplex PCR; TCRdb stores just in-frame clones and leaves some out. The sample yields around 94,000 clones, 90% to 95% seen once. The selected patients with pancreatic ductal adenocarcinoma had surgery but no neoadjuvant therapy. Sequencing was done on a sample of PBMCs. All receptors derive from a human donor with pancreatic ductal adenocarcinoma.

The sample holds one count of this clone. The chain employs TRBV2 and TRBJ2-1, with 8 nucleotides matching TRBD1. Germline assignment: CDR1 SNHLY and CDR2 FYNNEI. With V trimmed by 10 bases and J by 7 bases, 12 bases remained unmatched. The CDR3 contains 14 residues. CDR3 nucleotides: TGTGCCATACAACCCCGGACAGGGAATAATGAGCAGTTCTTC. It encodes CAIQPRTGNNEQFF. Full variable domain (remainder filled in from reference TRBV2 and TRBJ2-1): EPEVTQTPSHQVTQMGQEVILRCVPISNHLYFYWYRQILGQKVEFLVSFYNNEISEKSEIFDDQFSVERPDGSNFTLKIRSTKLEDSAMYFCAIQPRTGNNEQFFGPGTRLTVL.

In nucleotides, the CDR3 is TGCGCGCCGGCCGTGGGCTCGTCCTACGAGCAGTACTTC. Translated, it gives CAPAVGSSYEQYF. V gene TRBV5-1 combines with J gene TRBJ2-7; no firm D call. The CDR3 runs to 13 residues. The V gene's germline CDR1 is SGHRS and CDR2 YFSETQ.

The chain carries TRBV27 and TRBJ2-7; the D gene is possibly TRBD1 (6 bases). The germline V and J ends were trimmed by 4 bases and 3 bases, with 10 bases remaining between them. This CDR3 contains 13 residues. CDR1 MNHEY and CDR2 SMNVEV come from the germline V gene (reference sequence). This CDR3 reads CASSSHRVYEQYF. The CDR3 DNA sequence: TGTGCCAGCAGTTCCCACAGGGTCTACGAGCAGTACTTC.

This clone turned up a few times. The V gene is TRBV28, the J gene TRBJ2-5; perhaps TRBD2 as D (6 bases). The CDR3 runs to 14 residues. The germline gives CDR1 MDHEN, CDR2 SYDVKM. V was cut by 4 bases and J by 5 bases, with 14 bases left in between. Written as DNA, the CDR3 is TGTGCCAGCAGTTCCGGACAAAGCGGGGAGACCCAGTACTTC. Translation: CASSSGQSGETQYF.

The rearrangement joins TRBV18 to TRBJ2-2; 7 bases map to TRBD1. The V segment lost 3 bases and the J segment 3 bases; nucleotides outside the gene matches: 4. The CDR3 totals 15 residues. The germline CDR1 and CDR2 sequences are KGHSH and LQKENI. As DNA, the CDR3 is TGTGCCAGCTCACCCCGGGACAGAGACACCGGGGAGCTGTTTTTT. This gives the protein CASSPRDRDTGELFF. Full variable domain (outside the CDR3, taken from reference TRBV18 and TRBJ2-2): NAGVMQNPRHLVRRRGQEARLRCSPMKGHSHVYWYRQLPEEGLKFMVYLQKENIIDESGMPKERFSAEFPKEGPSILRIQQVVRGDSAAYFCASSPRDRDTGELFFGEGSRLTVL.

CDR3 sequence (DNA): TGTGCCTCCTGGGGGGATAACACCGGGGAGCTGTTTTTT. Its translation is CASWGDNTGELFF. The chain carries TRBV19 and TRBJ2-2; D may be TRBD2 (6 bases). The CDR3 sequence is 13 residues long. Trimming stripped 11 bases from V and 2 bases from J, with 12 bases between. Germline V CDR1 and CDR2: LNHDA, SQIVND (reference sequence).

The CDR3 nucleotides read TGCAGCGTTGAAGGGACACGAGAGACCCAGTACTTC. Its translation: CSVEGTRETQYF. V is TRBV29-1 and J is TRBJ2-5; possibly TRBD1 for D (5 bases). The germline V gene has CDR1 SQVTM and CDR2 ANQGSEA. Trimming took off 1 base at V and 4 bases at J, with 7 bases between the two ends. CDR3 length: 12 amino acids.

The chain recombines TRBV11-2 with TRBJ2-1; 8 bases align to TRBD2. The ends lost 0 bases at V and 8 bases at J; junction bases unmatched: 6. CDR1 is SGHAT and CDR2 is FQNNGV in the germline V gene. This CDR3 spans 15 amino acids. CDR3 nucleotide sequence: TGTGCCAGCAGCTTAGAACTAGCGGAGGGAGATGAGCAGTTCTTC. Its protein is CASSLELAEGDEQFF.

The count of this clone is one. V is TRBV4-2 and J is TRBJ2-3; TRBD2 is a possible D gene (5 bases). The CDR3 contains 14 residues. The germline gives CDR1 LGHNA, CDR2 YNFKEQ. V was trimmed by 2 bases and J by 4 bases, leaving 10 bases between them. CDR3 in DNA: TGTGCCAGCAGCCAATTAGCGTCGGCAGATACGCAGTATTTT. This codes for CASSQLASADTQYF.

J is TRBJ2-1 and V is TRBV5-4; maybe TRBD2 (5 bases). V was cut by 4 bases and J by 4 bases, with 21 bases left in between. CDR1 and CDR2 (germline): SGHNT, YYREEE (reference sequence). The CDR3 runs to 17 residues. The CDR3 sequence: CASSDLISERGYNEQFF. The CDR3 coding sequence is TGTGCCAGCAGCGACCTGATTAGCGAGAGAGGATACAATGAGCAGTTCTTC.

V and J are TRBV15 and TRBJ2-7; TRBD2 matches 7 bases. The V gene end was trimmed by 5 bases and the J gene end by 0 bases; junction bases not matched to a gene: 7. Germline values: CDR1 LNHNV, CDR2 YYDKDF (reference sequence). The CDR3 loop spans 15 amino acids. The CDR3 here is CATSGGAGYSYEQYF. CDR3 nucleotides: TGTGCCACCAGCGGGGGAGCGGGATACTCCTACGAGCAGTACTTC.

The rearrangement uses TRBV6-1 and TRBJ1-5, with D possibly being TRBD1 (6 bases). Germline lookup yields CDR1 MNHNS and CDR2 SASEGT. This CDR3 is 13 amino acids long. Trimming removed 7 bases from V and 5 bases from J, with 12 bases in between. The CDR3 bases are TGTGCCAGCACTGCAGGGGACCATCAGCCCCAGCATTTT. Its protein is CASTAGDHQPQHF.

The chain recombines TRBV5-4 with TRBJ2-3; D ambiguous. CDR3 length: 14 amino acids. Germline CDR1 reads SGHNT; CDR2 reads YYREEE (reference sequence). V gave up 4 bases and J gave up 4 bases, with 13 bases separating them. CDR3 amino acids: CASSLGWASDTQYF. The DNA for the CDR3 is TGTGCCAGCAGCCTGGGCTGGGCCTCAGATACGCAGTATTTT.

The chain carries TRBV19 and TRBJ2-7; 8 bases are a match to TRBD2. The germline CDR1 and CDR2 sequences are LNHDA and SQIVND (reference sequence). The CDR3 sequence is 15 residues long. J lost 2 bases, V lost 0 bases, and 3 bases had no gene match. The CDR3 DNA sequence: TGTGCCAGTAGTATAGAACGGGGGGGGCCCTACGAGCAGTACTTC. Protein: CASSIERGGPYEQYF. Looking up the rest from reference TRBV19 and TRBJ2-7 gives the full variable domain: DGGITQSPKYLFRKEGQNVTLSCEQNLNHDAMYWYRQDPGQGLRLIYYSQIVNDFQKGDIAEGYSVSREKKESFPLTVTSAQKNPTAFYLCASSIERGGPYEQYFGPGTRLTVT.

The gene calls are TRBV6-6 and TRBJ1-5, with 7 bases lining up with TRBD1. This CDR3 spans 15 amino acids. Trimming at V came to 6 bases and at J to 7 bases, leaving 12 bases not matched to a gene. CDR1 MNHNY and CDR2 SVGAGI come from the germline V gene (reference sequence). This CDR3 is CASSLEGAGEQPQHF. In nucleotides, the CDR3 is TGTGCCAGCAGCCTAGAGGGGGCAGGGGAACAGCCCCAGCATTTT.

The rearrangement uses TRBV4-1 and TRBJ2-5, with D perhaps TRBD2 (6 bases). Germline loops: CDR1 MGHRA, CDR2 YSYEKL. This CDR3 is built from 14 residues. Trimming took 4 bases from V and 4 from J, leaving 13 bases between them. The CDR3 nucleotides read TGCGCCAGCAGCCTCACCGGCGGGGTAGAGACCCAGTACTTC. Its translation: CASSLTGGVETQYF.